A selection of T cell receptor beta chains follows, all from one sample in a study of blood T cell repertoires in COVID-19. Libraries were prepared by immunoSEQ multiplex PCR; TCRdb keeps only in-frame clonotypes and omits some of them. This repertoire shows 120,000 or so clones, 88% found once; its top ten account for 3% to 3.5%. The sequenced sample was peripheral blood. The receptors were gathered from a woman aged 45-65 years with acute or convalescent COVID-19. The CDR3 runs from the conserved cysteine through the conserved F or W. A D gene is named only where the DNA matches it firmly. Only part of the rows carry a size: once, few, many, or a class if the clone is expanded.

v_gene	d_gene	j_gene	abundance	CDR3nt	CDR3aa
TRBV27	NA	TRBJ2-5	NA	TGTGCCAGCAGTTTACCCATGGGGGGTAGCGAGACCCAGTACTTC	CASSLPMGGSETQYF
TRBV19	TRBD1	TRBJ1-5	NA	TGTGCCAGTAGTATCCCCGGGACAGGGCAGAATCAGCCCCAGCATTTT	CASSIPGTGQNQPQHF
TRBV11-2	NA	TRBJ2-2	NA	TGTGCCAGCAGCTCGACCGGGACTTTTACCGGGGAGCTGTTTTTT	CASSSTGTFTGELFF
TRBV10-3	NA	TRBJ2-3	NA	TGTGCCATCAGCCTCGTCCCTAGCGCAACGAGCACAGATACGCAGTATTTT	CAISLVPSATSTDTQYF
TRBV5-1	TRBD1	TRBJ1-4	NA	TGCGCCAGCAGCCCGGGACAGGGTCGGGAAAAACTGTTTTTT	CASSPGQGREKLFF
TRBV18	NA	TRBJ2-7	NA	TGTGCCAGCTCAGCGGGGCTGAGCTCCTACGAGCAGTACTTC	CASSAGLSSYEQYF
TRBV3-1/TRBV3-2	TRBD2	TRBJ2-3	NA	TGTGCCAGCAGTCTTGGACTAGCGGGAGCAGATACGCAGTATTTT	CASSLGLAGADTQYF
TRBV30	NA	TRBJ1-6	NA	TGTGCCTGGACCGGGATCTCCTATAATTCACCCCTCCACTTT	CAWTGISYNSPLHF
TRBV27	TRBD2	TRBJ2-1	NA	TGTGCCAGCAGTTTAAGGAAAACTAGCGGGAGAACTGGTGAGCAGTTCTTC	CASSLRKTSGRTGEQFF
TRBV18	TRBD1	TRBJ2-7	few	TGTGCCAGCTCACCATCTCAAAGTGGGACAGGGACCTACGAGCAGTACTTC	CASSPSQSGTGTYEQYF
TRBV18	TRBD2	TRBJ2-7	NA	TGTGCCAGCTCACCACCCGGGACTAGAAAGACCTACGAGCAGTACTTC	CASSPPGTRKTYEQYF
TRBV2	NA	TRBJ1-1	NA	TGTGCCAGCAGTGTGGAGGTGGCTTTCTTT	CASSVEVAFF
TRBV6-5	NA	TRBJ1-3	NA	TGTGCCAGCCAGCCCGGGATCTCTGGAAACACCATATATTTT	CASQPGISGNTIYF
TRBV5-1	NA	TRBJ1-6	NA	TGCGCCAGCAGTCGGCAGGGTGGTTCACCCCTCCACTTT	CASSRQGGSPLHF
TRBV19	NA	TRBJ2-7	NA	TGTGCCAGTAGTTCACGGCCGAGGGTCTACGAGCAGTACTTC	CASSSRPRVYEQYF
TRBV7-9	NA	TRBJ1-1	NA	TGTGCCAGCAGCCCGGTAGAGGGAAACACTGAAGCTTTCTTT	CASSPVEGNTEAFF
TRBV28	TRBD1	TRBJ2-7	NA	TGTGCCAGCAGCATACAGGGGGGCACCTACGAGCAGTACTTC	CASSIQGGTYEQYF
TRBV19	NA	TRBJ1-5	once	TGTGCCAGTAGTATCTATAGACAGACTAGCAATCAGCCCCAGCATTTT	CASSIYRQTSNQPQHF
TRBV5-6	NA	TRBJ2-1	once	TGTGCCAGCAGACCCCTCCTGGGGGCAAGCTCCTACAATGAGCAGTTCTTC	CASRPLLGASSYNEQFF
TRBV6-6	TRBD1	TRBJ1-4	once	TGTGCCAGCAGCGACAGGGGGTCGGCTAATGAAAAACTGTTTTTT	CASSDRGSANEKLFF
TRBV18	NA	TRBJ2-5	NA	TGTGCCAGCTCACCTCAGTACCAAGAGACCCAGTACTTC	CASSPQYQETQYF
TRBV27	TRBD1	TRBJ2-3	NA	TGTGCCAGCAGTTCGGGACAGGAAGACACAGATACGCAGTATTTT	CASSSGQEDTDTQYF
TRBV6-5	NA	TRBJ2-1	NA	TGTGCCAGCAGGGTTTTGGGAGTCTCCTACAATGAGCAGTTCTTC	CASRVLGVSYNEQFF
TRBV19	NA	TRBJ1-2	NA	TGTGCCAGCCTCGGGCCTGGGAGGGATCTTAAGGGCTACACCTTC	CASLGPGRDLKGYTF
TRBV18	TRBD1	TRBJ2-5	NA	TGTGCCAGCTCACCACGAAGACAGGGGAGTGAGACCCAGTACTTC	CASSPRRQGSETQYF
TRBV3-1/TRBV3-2	TRBD2	TRBJ2-3	NA	TGTGCCAGCAGCCACAGCGGGAGGGCCATAGATACGCAGTATTTT	CASSHSGRAIDTQYF
TRBV15	TRBD1	TRBJ1-1	NA	TGTGCCACCAGCAGAGGCCCGGGACAGGACACTGAAGCTTTCTTT	CATSRGPGQDTEAFF
TRBV25-1	NA	TRBJ1-1	NA	TGTGCCAGCATCCCCCTGGGGCAGGCCCGGGACACTGAAGCTTTCTTT	CASIPLGQARDTEAFF
TRBV6-6	NA	TRBJ1-1	NA	TGTGCCAGCAGTCCACGCCTTCAGGGTATGGGCACTGAAGCTTTCTTT	CASSPRLQGMGTEAFF
TRBV6-1	NA	TRBJ2-4	NA	TGTGCCAGCAGTGGCCGCGAAACGGGATCGTTTAAAAACATTCAGTACTTC	CASSGRETGSFKNIQYF
TRBV18	NA	TRBJ1-5	NA	TGTGCCAGCTCGTCTTCATCCGCGGGGAGTCGGAGCAATCAGCCCCAGCATTTT	CASSSSSAGSRSNQPQHF
TRBV7-2	TRBD2	TRBJ2-7	NA	TGTGCCAGCAGCTTAGCGGGGGGGTACTACGAGCAGTACTTC	CASSLAGGYYEQYF
TRBV7-9	NA	TRBJ1-4	NA	TGTGCCAGCAGCCCCGGAAAGACAGCAACTAATGAAAAACTGTTTTTT	CASSPGKTATNEKLFF
TRBV20-1	NA	TRBJ2-1	NA	TGCAGTGCTAGAGGGGACTTCGAGCAGTTCTTC	CSARGDFEQFF
TRBV4-2	TRBD2	TRBJ2-1	NA	TGTGCCAGCAGCCAAGCATCTAGCGGGGTCGATTGGTCCTACAATGAGCAGTTCTTC	CASSQASSGVDWSYNEQFF
TRBV3-1/TRBV3-2	TRBD1	TRBJ1-1	NA	TGTGCCAGCAGATGGGGACAGGGAACTGAAGCTTTCTTT	CASRWGQGTEAFF
TRBV7-9	NA	TRBJ1-4	NA	TGTGCCAGCAGCCCATCCCAGGGAGGTGAAAAACTGTTTTTT	CASSPSQGGEKLFF
TRBV7-2	NA	TRBJ2-2	NA	TGTGCCAGCAGCTTTCTGCAGGCGGGCGGGGAGCTGTTTTTT	CASSFLQAGGELFF
TRBV7-6	TRBD2	TRBJ2-2	NA	TGTGCCAGCAGCTCCCTAGCGGCCCGGCGGGGCACCGGGGAGCTGTTTTTT	CASSSLAARRGTGELFF
TRBV6-6	TRBD1	TRBJ2-1	NA	TGTGCCAGCAGTCGGGACAGCTACAATGAGCAGTTCTTC	CASSRDSYNEQFF
TRBV15	TRBD2	TRBJ2-2	NA	TGTGCCACCAGCAGACGGCGCGGGACTATACTCGGGGAGCTGTTTTTT	CATSRRRGTILGELFF
TRBV3-1/TRBV3-2	TRBD2	TRBJ2-1	NA	TGTGCCAGCAGCCAAGGAGTGGGGGGGTCCTACAATGAGCAGTTCTTC	CASSQGVGGSYNEQFF
TRBV19	TRBD1	TRBJ1-5	NA	TGTGCCAGTAGTACCAGGGGGGCTAGCAATCAGCCCCAGCATTTT	CASSTRGASNQPQHF
TRBV2	NA	TRBJ2-1	NA	TGTGCCAGCAGTGAACCACTGGACTTTTACAATGAGCAGTTCTTC	CASSEPLDFYNEQFF
TRBV12-3/TRBV12-4	TRBD1	TRBJ2-5	NA	TGTGCCAGCACCGGGACAGGGCAAGAGACCCAGTACTTC	CASTGTGQETQYF
TRBV5-1	TRBD2	TRBJ2-5	NA	TGCGCCAGCAGTTATTCTAGCGGACAAGAGACCCAGTACTTC	CASSYSSGQETQYF
TRBV7-7	NA	TRBJ2-7	NA	TGTGCCAGCAGCTACAGGGACTCCTACGAGCAGTACTTC	CASSYRDSYEQYF
TRBV2	NA	TRBJ1-5	NA	TGTGCCAGCAAACGGACAGTCCATCAGCCCCAGCATTTT	CASKRTVHQPQHF
TRBV29-1	NA	TRBJ2-7	NA	TGCAGCGTAAGATCTACCCCCTACGAGCAGTACTTC	CSVRSTPYEQYF
TRBV28	TRBD1	TRBJ1-2	NA	TGTGCCAGCAGTTCGGCCGGGACAGGGGCTGATGGCTACACCTTC	CASSSAGTGADGYTF
TRBV5-1	TRBD1	TRBJ1-4	NA	TGCGCCAGCAGCTCCGGGACAGGGGGCACTTATAATGAAAAACTGTTTTTT	CASSSGTGGTYNEKLFF
TRBV25-1	TRBD1	TRBJ2-5	NA	TGTGCCAGCAGTGAACCAGGGGGTGGGGAGACCCAGTACTTC	CASSEPGGGETQYF
TRBV3-1/TRBV3-2	TRBD2	TRBJ2-3	NA	TGTGCCAGCAGCCTACGGGGGGAGGGGACAGATACGCAGTATTTT	CASSLRGEGTDTQYF